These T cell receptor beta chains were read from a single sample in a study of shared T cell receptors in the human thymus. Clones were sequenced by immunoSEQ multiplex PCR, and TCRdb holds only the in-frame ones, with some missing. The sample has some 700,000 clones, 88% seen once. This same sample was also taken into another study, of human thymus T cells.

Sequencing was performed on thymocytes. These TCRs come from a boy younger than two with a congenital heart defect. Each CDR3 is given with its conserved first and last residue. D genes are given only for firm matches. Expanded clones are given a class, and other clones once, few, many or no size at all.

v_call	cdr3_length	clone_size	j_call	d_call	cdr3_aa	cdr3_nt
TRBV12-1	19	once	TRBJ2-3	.	CASSFGSQRGNSSTDTQYF	TGTGCCAGCAGCTTTGGGTCCCAGCGGGGAAACTCTAGCACAGATACGCAGTATTTT
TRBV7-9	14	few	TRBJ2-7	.	CASSLAGGSYEQYF	TGTGCCAGCAGCTTAGCGGGAGGATCGTACGAGCAGTACTTC
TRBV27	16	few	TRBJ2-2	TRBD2	CASSLGDSGRTGELFF	TGTGCCAGCAGTTTGGGGGATAGCGGGAGGACCGGGGAGCTGTTTTTT
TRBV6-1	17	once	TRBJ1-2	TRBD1	CASSVRDRVRRGYGYTF	TGTGCCAGCAGTGTCCGGGACAGGGTGCGGCGTGGCTATGGCTACACCTTC
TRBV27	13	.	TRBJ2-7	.	CASSLRGNYEQYF	TGTGCCAGCAGTTTAAGGGGGAACTACGAGCAGTACTTC
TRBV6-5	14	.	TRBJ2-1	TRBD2	CASSGLAGVSEQFF	TGTGCCAGCAGCGGACTAGCGGGAGTGTCTGAGCAGTTCTTC
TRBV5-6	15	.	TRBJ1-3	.	CASSHLLGGGNTIYF	TGTGCCAGCAGCCACTTGTTGGGGGGTGGAAACACCATATATTTT
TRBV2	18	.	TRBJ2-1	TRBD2	CASRGILLAGGSNNEQFF	TGTGCCAGCAGGGGAATTTTGCTAGCGGGAGGGTCCAACAATGAGCAGTTCTTC
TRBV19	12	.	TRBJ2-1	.	CASSNLYNEQFF	TGTGCCAGTAGTAATTTGTATAATGAGCAGTTCTTC
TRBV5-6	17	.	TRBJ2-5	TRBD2	CASSSGTSGRAGKTQYF	TGTGCCAGCAGCTCGGGGACTAGCGGGAGGGCCGGGAAGACCCAGTACTTC
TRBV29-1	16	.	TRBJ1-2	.	CSVDKVQAQSSYGYTF	TGCAGCGTTGATAAGGTACAGGCGCAGAGCTCGTATGGCTACACCTTC
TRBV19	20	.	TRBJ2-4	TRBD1	CASSLKGGTGSPLAKNIQYF	TGTGCCAGTAGTCTGAAAGGGGGGACAGGTAGCCCTCTAGCCAAAAACATTCAGTACTTC
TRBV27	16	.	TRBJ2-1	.	CASTLTGEVGYNEQFF	TGTGCCAGCACTCTAACGGGAGAAGTGGGCTACAATGAGCAGTTCTTC
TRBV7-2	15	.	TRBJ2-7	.	CASSPSGLAQYEQYF	TGTGCCAGCAGCCCGAGTGGCCTAGCGCAATACGAGCAGTACTTC
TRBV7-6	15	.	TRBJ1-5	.	CASSPSGTPNQPQHF	TGTGCCAGCAGCCCCTCCGGGACACCCAATCAGCCCCAGCATTTT